This entry is about one T cell receptor beta chain. This CDR3 contains 16 residues. Germline-derived CDR1 and CDR2 are SGHNT and YYREEE (reference sequence). The ends lost 5 bases at V and 3 bases at J; junction bases unmatched: 9. In the authors' methods: It was from reference gene primer amplification that nucleated cell counts were estimated. Sequenced by immunoSEQ multiplex PCR; TCRdb stores in-frame clones only, minus some. V, J and clone size reflect that table, while D and trimming were determined from the DNA. The sample comprises about 400,000 clones, approximately 85% of which are singletons, and 2% to 2.5% rests with the top ten. The data originate from a study of blood T cell repertoires in COVID-19. In the study overall: T cells, B-cell-depleted T cells, or PBMCs supplied cDNA or gDNA.

Individuals drawn from some 25 US areas were about 18 to 90 years old. Sequenced sample: PBMCs or T cells enriched from blood (not recorded which). This TCR derives from a woman aged 40 to 50 with acute COVID-19. The gene calls are TRBV5-4 and TRBJ1-3; 9 bases line up with TRBD1. The CDR3 protein is CASSSTGTGYGNTIYF. For the CDR3, the DNA is TGTGCCAGCAGTTCGACCGGGACAGGGTATGGAAACACCATATATTTT.